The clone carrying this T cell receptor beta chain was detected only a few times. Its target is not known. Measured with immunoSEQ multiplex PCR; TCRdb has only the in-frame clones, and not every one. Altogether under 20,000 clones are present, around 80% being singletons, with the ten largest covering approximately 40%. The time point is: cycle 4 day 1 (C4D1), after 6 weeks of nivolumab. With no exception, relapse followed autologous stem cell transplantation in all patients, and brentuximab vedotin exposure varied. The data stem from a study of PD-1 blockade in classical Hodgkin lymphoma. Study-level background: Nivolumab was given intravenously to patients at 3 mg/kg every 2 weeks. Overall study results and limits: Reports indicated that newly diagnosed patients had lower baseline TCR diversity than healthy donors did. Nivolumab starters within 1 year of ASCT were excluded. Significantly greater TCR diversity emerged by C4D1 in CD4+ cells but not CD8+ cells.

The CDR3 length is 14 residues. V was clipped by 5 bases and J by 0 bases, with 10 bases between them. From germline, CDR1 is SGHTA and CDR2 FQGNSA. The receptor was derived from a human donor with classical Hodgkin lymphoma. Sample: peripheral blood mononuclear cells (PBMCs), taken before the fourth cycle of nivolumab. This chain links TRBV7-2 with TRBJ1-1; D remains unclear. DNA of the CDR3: TGTGCCAGCAGCCCCGGACGGTTGAACACTGAAGCTTTCTTT. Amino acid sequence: CASSPGRLNTEAFF.